This paragraph covers one T cell receptor (beta chain) sequence. The sample belongs to a study of blood T cell repertoires in COVID-19. Across the whole study: Sites across the United States, Italy and Spain contributed samples from acute and convalescent COVID-19. T cells, B-cell-depleted T cells, or PBMCs provided the cDNA or gDNA that served as material.

Ages ranged from about 18 to 89 years, with residence in approximately 23 US areas. Participants' own reports of clinical history determined their cohort assignment. The V gene's germline CDR1 is SGHVS and CDR2 FQNEAQ. CDR3 length: 16 amino acids. V was shortened by 1 base and J by 6 bases, with 18 bases between the two germline ends. Data came from immunoSEQ multiplex PCR; TCRdb stores just in-frame clones and leaves some out. The repertoire includes 200,000 or so clones, 70% to 90% of them detected once, and 6.5% to 9% sits in the top ten. J is TRBJ1-2 and V is TRBV7-8; no clear D gene. The TCR sequence derives from a middle-aged woman with acute COVID-19. Sequencing was carried out using PBMCs or T cells enriched from blood (not recorded which). The CDR3 DNA reads as TGTGCCAGCAGCTTAGACGATAGGGCGGGAATCCATGGCTACACCTTC. Residues: CASSLDDRAGIHGYTF.